The text below deals with one T cell receptor beta chain. The target of this receptor is not known. Qualities for individual bases were not recorded, and no much larger clone is one base off. Systemically healthy Caucasian individuals from Russia, 35 to 40 in total and aged roughly 6 to 100 years, were included as donors. Each donor gave about 10 milliliters of peripheral blood, drawn into EDTA-treated Vacutainer tubes. Ficoll-Paque density-gradient centrifugation was used to isolate PBMCs, with at least 6 million obtained per sample. Total RNA was extracted from PBMCs with Trizol reagent, with at least 6 micrograms obtained per sample. For every donor, an aliquot of PBMCs went through flow cytometry to measure the percentages of naive CD45RAhigh/CD27high T cells. Library preparation was by 5' RACE. Instrument used: Illumina HiSeq 2500. The second PCR ran for about 6 to 11 cycles and used a J-beta primer mix along with a sample-barcoded 5' primer. A template-switch 5' adaptor carrying 12 random nucleotides introduced a unique molecular identifier onto each TCR beta cDNA molecule. Each sample yielded at least 2.5 million CDR3-containing paired-end reads. The Mint cDNA synthesis kit, primed by a TRBC-specific oligonucleotide, was used to synthesize first-strand cDNA from all RNA. Following uracil-DNA glycosylase treatment, a first 18-cycle PCR with universal primers M1SS and BC2_uni_R was performed on all cDNA. Processing in the source paper ran as follows. For normalization, 1 million high-quality reads were randomly selected from each sample, with every read carrying a distinct molecular identifier. Instead of being binned into consensus sequences, reads that shared molecular identifiers were thrown out. MiTCR, with a Q25 quality threshold and the strictest error-elimination algorithm, was used for CDR3 identification, clonotype clustering and error correction. A nonparametric unseen species model using Euler transformation provided a lower-bound estimate of total TCR beta diversity. The public reads were reprocessed in TCRdb via fastp at Q25 and MiXCR, keeping in-frame beta chains. CDR3 protein duplicates are merged, each entry listing the most common genes and DNA. None of the V and J calls come from the authors' own analysis; TCRdb made them. This sample lists about a million distinct CDR3 sequences; roughly 50% were detected once. The top ten clones comprise 20% to 25% of the sample.

These data originate in a study of blood T cells in healthy people across ages (dated by TCRdb to between 2014 and 2016). Notes on the research overall: In model experiments, template switching captured roughly one uniquely barcoded TCR beta cDNA molecule for every two T cells. The donors were divided into four age groups: young (average 16 years), middle-aged (over 35), aged (about 61) and long-lived (roughly 88). Age-related changes in TCR beta repertoire diversity were measured in the study by deep sequencing normalized with unique cDNA molecular identifiers. The study analyzed two additional independent replicas of 1 million unique cDNA reads from the same blood draw for two donors, one aged 18 to 30 and one aged 80 or older. Donors of different ages were randomly distributed across sequencing lanes to avoid experimental bias.

Beyond this particular receptor, the publication reports: Compared with the aged group, the long-lived group had more naive CD4+ T cells, fewer expanded clones and increased TCR diversity, a pattern suggesting age selection. Since profiling was done on bulk unsorted PBMCs, naive and antigen-experienced compartments could not be conclusively compared. As age increased, observed TCR beta diversity per million T cells dropped in a roughly linear way, and a significant reduction was already evident by age about 40. The percentage of naive T cells measured by flow cytometry correlated strongly with observed TCR beta diversity. Estimates of total diversity based on one million sequenced T cells were regarded as lower bounds and as underestimates. Because the CMV infection status of the donors was unknown, age-related changes in expanded clonotypes may potentially have been confounded.

Sequenced input: blood. This sequence was found in an older woman in good health.

This receptor has the CDR3 CASRMKNIQYF. The bases are TGTGCCAGCAGGATGAAAAACATTCAGTACTTC. Recombination connected TRBV27 to TRBJ2-4; too little of a D gene remains to name it. Based on the germline V gene (reference sequence), the CDR1 and CDR2 sequences are MNHEY and SMNVEV. Spanning cysteine to phenylalanine, the CDR3 consists of 11 amino acids. Only the CDR3 part of the read is kept: 33 bases, read in frame from the first base. A distance of 4 bases separates the germline ends of V and J, which lose 6 bases and 4 bases respectively.